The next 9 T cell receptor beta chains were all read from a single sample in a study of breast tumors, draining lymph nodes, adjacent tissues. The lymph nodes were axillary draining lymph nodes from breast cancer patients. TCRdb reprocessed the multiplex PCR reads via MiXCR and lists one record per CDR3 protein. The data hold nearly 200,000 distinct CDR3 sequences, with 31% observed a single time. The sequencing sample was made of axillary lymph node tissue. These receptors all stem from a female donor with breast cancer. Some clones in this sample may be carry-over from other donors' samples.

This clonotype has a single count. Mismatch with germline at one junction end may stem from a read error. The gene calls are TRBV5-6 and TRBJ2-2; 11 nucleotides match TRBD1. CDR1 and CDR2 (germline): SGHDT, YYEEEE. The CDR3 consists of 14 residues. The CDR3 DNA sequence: TGTGCCAGCAGCCGGACAGGGGGCGCCGGGGAGCTGTTCTTT. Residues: CASSRTGGAGELFF.

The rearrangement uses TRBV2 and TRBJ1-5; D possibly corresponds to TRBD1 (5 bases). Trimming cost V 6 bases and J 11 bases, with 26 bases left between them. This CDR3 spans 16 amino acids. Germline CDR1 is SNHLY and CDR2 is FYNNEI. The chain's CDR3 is CASREGRTTYQETQHF. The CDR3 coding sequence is TGTGCCAGCAGGGAGGGTAGGACAACGTACCAAGAGACCCAGCATTTT.

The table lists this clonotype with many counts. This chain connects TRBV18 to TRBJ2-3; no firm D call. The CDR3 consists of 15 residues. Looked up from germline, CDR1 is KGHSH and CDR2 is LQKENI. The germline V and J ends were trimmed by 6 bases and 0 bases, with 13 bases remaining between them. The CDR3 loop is CASSYDRSSTDTQYF. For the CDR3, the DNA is TGTGCCAGCTCCTACGACCGGTCTAGCACAGATACGCAGTATTTT.

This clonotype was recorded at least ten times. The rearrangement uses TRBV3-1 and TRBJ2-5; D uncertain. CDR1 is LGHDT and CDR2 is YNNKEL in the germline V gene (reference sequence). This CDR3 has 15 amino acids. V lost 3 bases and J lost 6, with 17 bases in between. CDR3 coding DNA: TGTGCCAGCAGCCACAACCCCGTTAGGGCGAAGACCCAGTACTTC. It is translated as CASSHNPVRAKTQYF.

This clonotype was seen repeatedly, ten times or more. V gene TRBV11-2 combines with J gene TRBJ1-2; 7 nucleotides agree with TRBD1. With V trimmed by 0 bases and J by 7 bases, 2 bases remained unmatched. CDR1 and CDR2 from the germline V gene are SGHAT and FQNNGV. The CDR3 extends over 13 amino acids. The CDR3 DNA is TGTGCCAGCAGCTTAGAGGCAGGGGGTGGCTACACCTTC. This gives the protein CASSLEAGGGYTF.

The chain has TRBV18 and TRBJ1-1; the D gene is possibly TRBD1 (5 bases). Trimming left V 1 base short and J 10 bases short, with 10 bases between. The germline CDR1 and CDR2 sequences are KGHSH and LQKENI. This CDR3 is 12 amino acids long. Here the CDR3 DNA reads TGTGCCAGCTCACCACAAGTGGGGGGAGCTTTCTTT. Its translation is CASSPQVGGAFF.

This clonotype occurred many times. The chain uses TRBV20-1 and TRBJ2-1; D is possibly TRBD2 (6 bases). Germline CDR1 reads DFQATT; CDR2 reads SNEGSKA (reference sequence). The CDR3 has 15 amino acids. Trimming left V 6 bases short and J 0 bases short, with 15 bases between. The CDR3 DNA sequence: TGCAGTGCCGGGGGTAGCGGCGTCTCCTACAATGAGCAGTTCTTC. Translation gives CSAGGSGVSYNEQFF.

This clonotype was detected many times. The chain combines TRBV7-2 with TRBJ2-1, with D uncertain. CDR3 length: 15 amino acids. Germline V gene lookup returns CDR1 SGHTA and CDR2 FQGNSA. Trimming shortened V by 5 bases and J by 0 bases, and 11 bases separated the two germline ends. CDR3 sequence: CASSRLASSYNEQFF. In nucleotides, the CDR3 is TGTGCCAGCAGCCGTTTGGCTAGCTCCTACAATGAGCAGTTCTTC.

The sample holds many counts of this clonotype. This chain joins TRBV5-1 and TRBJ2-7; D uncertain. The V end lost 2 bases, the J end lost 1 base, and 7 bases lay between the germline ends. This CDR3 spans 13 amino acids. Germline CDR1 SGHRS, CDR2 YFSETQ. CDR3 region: CASSLENSYEQYF. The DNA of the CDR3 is TGCGCCAGCAGCTTAGAGAATTCCTACGAGCAGTACTTC.